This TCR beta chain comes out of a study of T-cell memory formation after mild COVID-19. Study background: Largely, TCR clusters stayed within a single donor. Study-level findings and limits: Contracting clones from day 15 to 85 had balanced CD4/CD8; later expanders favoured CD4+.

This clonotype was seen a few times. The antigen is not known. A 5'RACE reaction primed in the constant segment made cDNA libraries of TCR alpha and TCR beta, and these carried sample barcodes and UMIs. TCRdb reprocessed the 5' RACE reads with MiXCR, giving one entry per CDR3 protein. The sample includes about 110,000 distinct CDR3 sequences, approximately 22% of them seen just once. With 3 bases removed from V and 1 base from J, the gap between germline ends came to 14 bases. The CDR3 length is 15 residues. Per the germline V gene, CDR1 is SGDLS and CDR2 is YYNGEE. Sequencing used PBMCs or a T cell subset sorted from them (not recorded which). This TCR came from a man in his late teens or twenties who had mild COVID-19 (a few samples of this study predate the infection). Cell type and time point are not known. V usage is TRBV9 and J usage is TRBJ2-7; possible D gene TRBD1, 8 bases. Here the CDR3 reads CASSAGQGLSYEQYF. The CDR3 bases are TGTGCCAGCAGCGCAGGACAGGGACTATCCTACGAGCAGTACTTC.